One T cell receptor beta chain is described in this entry. Its matching antigen is unknown. The data derive from a study of OX40 agonist ivuxolimab in advanced cancers. Study at large: Cohort: approximately 83% men, mean age 60, aged roughly 23 to 79. Study-wide results and limits: Compared with CD4+, CD8+ T cells on average had more expanded clones. At 0.1-3.0 mg/kg, partial responders had clonal expansion among the lowest observed.

Generated by immunoSEQ multiplex PCR, the TCRdb table keeps only in-frame clones and is missing some. The sample contains some 70,000 clones, over 75% of which appear only once. The CDR3 runs to 16 residues. V dropped 0 bases and J dropped 5 bases, with 16 bases sitting between them. CDR1 and CDR2 from the germline V gene are SGHNT and YYREEE (reference sequence). Sequenced here: CD4+ or CD8+ T cells sorted from blood, sampled in a trial of the OX40 agonist ivuxolimab. The chain couples TRBV5-4 to TRBJ2-3; D is unclear. This TCR was recovered from an adult with an advanced solid tumor such as melanoma, head and neck, liver or kidney cancer. CDR3 amino acids: CASSLEVSLLGDTQYF. The CDR3 DNA is TGTGCCAGCAGCTTGGAAGTCTCTTTATTGGGAGATACGCAGTATTTT.